The 6 T cell receptor beta chains listed next were all sequenced from one sample in a study of cytotoxic CD8 clonotypes in ibrutinib-treated CLL. The protocol was immunoSEQ multiplex PCR, while the TCRdb copy is restricted to in-frame clones and leaves out a portion. The sample carries 35,000 to 45,000 clones, roughly 50% recorded once. The sequences come from PBMCs, collected before ibrutinib treatment. These receptors were collected from a human donor with chronic lymphocytic leukemia.

The chain carries TRBV4-1 and TRBJ2-1; 12 bases agree with TRBD2. After removal of 0 bases from V and 0 bases from J, the junction contained 9 bases not matched to a gene. From germline, CDR1 is MGHRA and CDR2 YSYEKL. This CDR3 has 20 amino acids. The CDR3 reads CASSQEGGLAGSSSYNEQFF. CDR3 bases: TGCGCCAGCAGCCAAGAAGGAGGACTAGCGGGGTCTTCCTCCTACAATGAGCAGTTCTTC.

This clone has more than one count but fewer than ten. This chain uses TRBV7-9 with TRBJ2-7, with D perhaps assigned TRBD1 or TRBD2 (6 bases each). In germline, CDR1 is SEHNR, CDR2 FQNEAQ (reference sequence). Trimming took off 11 bases at V and 2 bases at J, with 13 bases between the two ends. The CDR3 has 12 residues. CDR3 in amino acids: CAWGPGAYEQYF. CDR3 DNA sequence: TGTGCCTGGGGGCCGGGGGCCTACGAGCAGTACTTC.

The V gene is TRBV7-2, the J gene TRBJ1-2; D perhaps matches TRBD1 (6 bases). Between the trimmed V and J ends, which lost 1 base and 8 bases, there was a span of 8 bases. The V gene's germline CDR1 is SGHTA and CDR2 FQGNSA. This CDR3 is built from 12 residues. The CDR3 loop is CASSLGQVGYTF. CDR3 bases: TGTGCCAGCAGCTTAGGACAGGTGGGCTACACCTTC.

The rearrangement joins TRBV9 to TRBJ2-3; D remains ambiguous. The ends were cut back, 4 bases at V and 1 base at J, with 13 bases in the middle. This CDR3 contains 15 residues. CDR1 is SGDLS and CDR2 is YYNGEE in the germline V gene. CDR3 sequence reads: CASSPFQGGTDTQYF. Written as DNA, the CDR3 is TGTGCCAGCAGCCCCTTTCAAGGAGGCACAGATACGCAGTATTTT.

The V and J genes are TRBV2 and TRBJ1-2; 8 bases map to TRBD1. The germline CDR1 and CDR2 sequences are SNHLY and FYNNEI. J was trimmed by 1 base and V by 6 bases; bases with no gene match: 10. The CDR3 loop spans 16 amino acids. CDR3 sequence (DNA): TGTGCCAGCAGGAGCCCGACAGGGGATTTTAACTATGGCTACACCTTC. Translated, it gives CASRSPTGDFNYGYTF.

V gene TRBV6-5 combines with J gene TRBJ2-1; D is possibly TRBD1 (6 bases). Trimming removed 0 bases from V and 11 bases from J, with 20 bases in between. The germline gives CDR1 MNHEY, CDR2 SVGAGI. The CDR3 is made up of 16 amino acids. The CDR3 coding sequence is TGTGCCAGCAGTTACTCGCCGGGACATCCCAGTACCCAGCAGTTCTTC. It is translated as CASSYSPGHPSTQQFF.